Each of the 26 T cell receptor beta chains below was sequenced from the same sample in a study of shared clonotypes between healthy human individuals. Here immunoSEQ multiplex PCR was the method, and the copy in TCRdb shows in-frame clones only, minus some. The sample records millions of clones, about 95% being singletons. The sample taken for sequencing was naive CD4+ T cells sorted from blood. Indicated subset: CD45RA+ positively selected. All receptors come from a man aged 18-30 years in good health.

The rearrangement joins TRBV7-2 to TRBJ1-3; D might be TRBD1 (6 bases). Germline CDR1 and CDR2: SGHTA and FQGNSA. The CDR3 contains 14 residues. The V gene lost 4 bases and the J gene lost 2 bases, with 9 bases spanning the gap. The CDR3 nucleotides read TGTGCCAGCAGCTCCAGACAGGCTGGAAACACCATATATTTT. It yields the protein CASSSRQAGNTIYF. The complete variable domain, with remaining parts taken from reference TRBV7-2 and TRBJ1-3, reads GAGVSQSPSNKVTEKGKDVELRCDPISGHTALYWYRQSLGQGLEFLIYFQGNSAPDKSGLPSDRFSAERTGGSVSTLTIQRTQQEDSAVYLCASSSRQAGNTIYFGEGSWLTVV.

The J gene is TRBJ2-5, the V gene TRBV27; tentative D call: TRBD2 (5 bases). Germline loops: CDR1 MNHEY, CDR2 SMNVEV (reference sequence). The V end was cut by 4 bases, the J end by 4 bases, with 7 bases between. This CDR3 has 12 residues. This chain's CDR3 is CASSSTRETQYF. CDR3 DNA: TGTGCCAGCAGTTCCACTAGAGAGACCCAGTACTTC.

DNA for the CDR3: TGTGCCAGCAGCCGTCCGGGGTTCGGTGAAAAACTGTTTTTT. As protein: CASSRPGFGEKLFF. The chain links TRBV7-9 to TRBJ1-4; unclear D gene. CDR3 length: 14 residues. Deletions cut 5 bases from V and 7 bases from J, with 14 bases between. Germline CDR1 is SEHNR and CDR2 is FQNEAQ (reference sequence).

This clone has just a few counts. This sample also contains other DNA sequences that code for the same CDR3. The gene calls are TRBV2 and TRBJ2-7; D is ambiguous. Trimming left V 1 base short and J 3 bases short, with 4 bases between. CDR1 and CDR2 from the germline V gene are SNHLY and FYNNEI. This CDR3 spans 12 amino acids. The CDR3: CASSEEGYEQYF. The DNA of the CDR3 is TGTGCCAGCAGTGAAGAGGGCTACGAGCAGTACTTC. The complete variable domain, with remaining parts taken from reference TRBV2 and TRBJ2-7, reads EPEVTQTPSHQVTQMGQEVILRCVPISNHLYFYWYRQILGQKVEFLVSFYNNEISEKSEIFDDQFSVERPDGSNFTLKIRSTKLEDSAMYFCASSEEGYEQYFGPGTRLTVT.

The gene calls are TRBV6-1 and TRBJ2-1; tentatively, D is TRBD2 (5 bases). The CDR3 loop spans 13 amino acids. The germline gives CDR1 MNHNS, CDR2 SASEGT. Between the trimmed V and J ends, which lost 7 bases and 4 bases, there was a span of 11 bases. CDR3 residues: CASKAGFYNEQFF. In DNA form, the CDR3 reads TGTGCCAGCAAGGCGGGTTTTTACAATGAGCAGTTCTTC.

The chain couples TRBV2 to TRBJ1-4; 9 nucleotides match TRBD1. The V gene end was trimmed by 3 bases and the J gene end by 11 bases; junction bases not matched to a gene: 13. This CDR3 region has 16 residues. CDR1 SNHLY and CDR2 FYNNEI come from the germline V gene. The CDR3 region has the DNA TGTGCCAGCAGTGAGCAGACACAGGGGGCAGGGGGGAAACTGTTTTTT. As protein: CASSEQTQGAGGKLFF.

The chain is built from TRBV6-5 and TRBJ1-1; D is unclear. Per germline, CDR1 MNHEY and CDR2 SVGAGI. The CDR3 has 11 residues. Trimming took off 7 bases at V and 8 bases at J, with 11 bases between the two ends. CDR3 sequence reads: CASKRRNEAFF. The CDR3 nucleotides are TGTGCCAGCAAACGGAGGAACGAAGCTTTCTTT.

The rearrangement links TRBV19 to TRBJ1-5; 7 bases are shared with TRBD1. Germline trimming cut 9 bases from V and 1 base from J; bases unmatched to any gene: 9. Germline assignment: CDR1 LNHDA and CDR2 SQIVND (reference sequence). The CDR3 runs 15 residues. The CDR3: CASKQGISSNQPQHF. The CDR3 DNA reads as TGTGCCAGCAAACAGGGGATCTCAAGCAATCAGCCCCAGCATTTT.

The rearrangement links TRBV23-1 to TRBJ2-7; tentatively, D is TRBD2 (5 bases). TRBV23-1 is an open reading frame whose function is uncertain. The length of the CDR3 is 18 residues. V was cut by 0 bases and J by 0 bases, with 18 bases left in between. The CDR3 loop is CASSQSFFWERSSYEQYF. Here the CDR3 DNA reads TGCGCCAGCAGTCAATCTTTTTTTTGGGAGCGGTCCTCCTACGAGCAGTACTTC.

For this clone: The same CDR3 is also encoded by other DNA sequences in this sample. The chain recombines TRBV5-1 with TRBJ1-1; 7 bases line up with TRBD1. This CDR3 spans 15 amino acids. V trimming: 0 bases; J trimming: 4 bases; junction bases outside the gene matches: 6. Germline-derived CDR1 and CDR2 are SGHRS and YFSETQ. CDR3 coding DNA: TGCGCCAGCAGCTTGGGACAGGGTGGTGTCACTGAAGCTTTCTTT. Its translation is CASSLGQGGVTEAFF.

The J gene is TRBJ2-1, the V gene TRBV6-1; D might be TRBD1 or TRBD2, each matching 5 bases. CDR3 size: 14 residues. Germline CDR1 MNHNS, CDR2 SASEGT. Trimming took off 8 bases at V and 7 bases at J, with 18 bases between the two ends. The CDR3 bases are TGTGCCAGCTTTGCCGGGACCCTTAGTAATGAGCAGTTCTTC. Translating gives CASFAGTLSNEQFF.

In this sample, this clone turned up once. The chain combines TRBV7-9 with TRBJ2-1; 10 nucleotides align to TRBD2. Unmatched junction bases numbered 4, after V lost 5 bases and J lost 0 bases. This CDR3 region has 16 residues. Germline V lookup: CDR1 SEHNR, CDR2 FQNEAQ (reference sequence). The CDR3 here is CASSPSGRVSYNEQFF. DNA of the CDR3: TGTGCCAGCAGCCCAAGCGGGAGGGTCTCCTACAATGAGCAGTTCTTC.

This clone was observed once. The CDR3 reads CASSWTIGGDTQYF. Written as DNA, the CDR3 is TGCGCCAGCAGCTGGACCATCGGAGGAGATACGCAGTATTTT. The chain employs TRBV5-1 and TRBJ2-3; tentative D call: TRBD2 (5 bases). Germline CDR1 is SGHRS and CDR2 is YFSETQ. The ends were cut back, 3 bases at V and 5 bases at J, with 13 bases in the middle. The CDR3 length is 14 residues.

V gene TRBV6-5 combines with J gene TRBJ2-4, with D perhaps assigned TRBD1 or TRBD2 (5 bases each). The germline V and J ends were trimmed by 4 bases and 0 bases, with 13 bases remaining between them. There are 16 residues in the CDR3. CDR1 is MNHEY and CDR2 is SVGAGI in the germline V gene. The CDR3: CASSSSGPLAKNIQYF. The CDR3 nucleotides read TGTGCCAGCAGTTCCTCGGGGCCTCTAGCCAAAAACATTCAGTACTTC.

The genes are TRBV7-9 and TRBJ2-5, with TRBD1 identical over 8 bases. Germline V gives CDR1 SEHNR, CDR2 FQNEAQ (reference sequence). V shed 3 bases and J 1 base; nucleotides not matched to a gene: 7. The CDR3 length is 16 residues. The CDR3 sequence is CASSLTGAQTQETQYF. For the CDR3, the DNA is TGTGCCAGCAGCTTGACAGGGGCTCAGACCCAAGAGACCCAGTACTTC.

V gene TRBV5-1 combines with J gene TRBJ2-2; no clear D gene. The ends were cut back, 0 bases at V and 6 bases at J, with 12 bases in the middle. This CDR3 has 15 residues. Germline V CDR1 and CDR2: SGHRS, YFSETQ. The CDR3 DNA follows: TGCGCCAGCAGCTTGGACGTTGGCAGACCCGGGGAGCTGTTTTTT. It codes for CASSLDVGRPGELFF.

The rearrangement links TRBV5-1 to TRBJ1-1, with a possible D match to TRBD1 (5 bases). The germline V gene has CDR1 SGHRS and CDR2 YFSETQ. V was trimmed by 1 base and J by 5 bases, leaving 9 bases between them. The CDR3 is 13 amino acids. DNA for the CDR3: TGCGCCAGCAGCTTGTTCGGGGGAACTGAAGCTTTCTTT. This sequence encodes CASSLFGGTEAFF.

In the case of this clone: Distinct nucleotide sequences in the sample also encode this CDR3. This CDR3 is CASSSDGYEQYF. The CDR3 DNA is TGTGCCAGCAGCTCGGACGGTTACGAGCAGTACTTC. The chain is built from TRBV5-4 and TRBJ2-7; no firm D call. Germline V gene lookup returns CDR1 SGHNT and CDR2 YYREEE (reference sequence). V gave up 3 bases and J gave up 4 bases, with 8 bases separating them. The CDR3 contains 12 residues. Supplemented by reference TRBV5-4 and TRBJ2-7, the full variable domain reads ETGVTQSPTHLIKTRGQQVTLRCSSQSGHNTVSWYQQALGQGPQFIFQYYREEENGRGNFPPRFSGLQFPNYSSELNVNALELDDSALYLCASSSDGYEQYFGPGTRLTVT.

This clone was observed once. The CDR3 DNA reads TGTGCCAGCAGCTTGGGGACGGGGAGCTCCTATAATTCACCCCTCCACTTT. It translates to CASSLGTGSSYNSPLHF. This chain joins TRBV5-4 and TRBJ1-6; D is undetermined. The V gene's germline CDR1 is SGHNT and CDR2 YYREEE (reference sequence). There are 17 residues in the CDR3. The germline V and J ends were trimmed by 0 bases and 0 bases, with 10 bases remaining between them. Together with reference TRBV5-4 and TRBJ1-6, the CDR3 gives the full variable domain: ETGVTQSPTHLIKTRGQQVTLRCSSQSGHNTVSWYQQALGQGPQFIFQYYREEENGRGNFPPRFSGLQFPNYSSELNVNALELDDSALYLCASSLGTGSSYNSPLHFGNGTRLTVT.

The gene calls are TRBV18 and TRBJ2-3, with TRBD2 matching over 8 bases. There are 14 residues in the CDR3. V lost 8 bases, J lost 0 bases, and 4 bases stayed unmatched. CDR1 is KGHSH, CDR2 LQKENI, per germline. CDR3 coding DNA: TGTGCCAGCCTTCGGACTAGCAGCACAGATACGCAGTATTTT. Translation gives CASLRTSSTDTQYF. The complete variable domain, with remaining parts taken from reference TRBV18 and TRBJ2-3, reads NAGVMQNPRHLVRRRGQEARLRCSPMKGHSHVYWYRQLPEEGLKFMVYLQKENIIDESGMPKERFSAEFPKEGPSILRIQQVVRGDSAAYFCASLRTSSTDTQYFGPGTRLTVL.

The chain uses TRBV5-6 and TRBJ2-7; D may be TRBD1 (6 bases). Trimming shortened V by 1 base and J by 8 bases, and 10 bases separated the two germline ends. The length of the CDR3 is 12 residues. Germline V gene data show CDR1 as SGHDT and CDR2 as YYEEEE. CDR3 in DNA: TGTGCCAGCAGCTTGTCCCAGGGGAAGCAGTACTTC. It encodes CASSLSQGKQYF. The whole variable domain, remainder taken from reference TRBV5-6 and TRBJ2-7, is DAGVTQSPTHLIKTRGQQVTLRCSPKSGHDTVSWYQQALGQGPQFIFQYYEEEERQRGNFPDRFSGHQFPNYSSELNVNALLLGDSALYLCASSLSQGKQYFGPGTRLTVT.

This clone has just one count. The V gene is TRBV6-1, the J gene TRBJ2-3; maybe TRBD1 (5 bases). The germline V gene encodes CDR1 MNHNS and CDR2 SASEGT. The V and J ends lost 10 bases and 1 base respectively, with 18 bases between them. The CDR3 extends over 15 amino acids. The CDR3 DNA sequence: TGTGCCACCGGTCGGATCACAGGTGGCACAGATACGCAGTATTTT. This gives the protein CATGRITGGTDTQYF.

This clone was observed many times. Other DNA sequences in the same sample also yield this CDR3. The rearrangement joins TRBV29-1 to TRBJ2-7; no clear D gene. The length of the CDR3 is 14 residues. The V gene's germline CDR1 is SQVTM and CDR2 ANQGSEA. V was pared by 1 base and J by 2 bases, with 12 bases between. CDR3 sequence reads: CSVEGDTFPYEQYF. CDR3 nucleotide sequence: TGCAGCGTTGAAGGTGACACATTCCCCTACGAGCAGTACTTC.

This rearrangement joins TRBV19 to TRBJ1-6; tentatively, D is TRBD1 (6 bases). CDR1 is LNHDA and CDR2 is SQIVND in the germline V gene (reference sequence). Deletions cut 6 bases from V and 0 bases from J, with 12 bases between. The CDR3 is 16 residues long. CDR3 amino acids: CASSDRKSSYNSPLHF. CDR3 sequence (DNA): TGTGCCAGTAGCGACAGGAAAAGCTCCTATAATTCACCCCTCCACTTT.

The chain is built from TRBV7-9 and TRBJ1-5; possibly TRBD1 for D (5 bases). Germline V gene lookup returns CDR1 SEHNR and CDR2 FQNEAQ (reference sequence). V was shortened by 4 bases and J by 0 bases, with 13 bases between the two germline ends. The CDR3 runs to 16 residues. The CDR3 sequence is CASSSPLTDSNQPQHF. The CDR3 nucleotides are TGTGCCAGCAGCTCCCCTTTGACAGATAGCAATCAGCCCCAGCATTTT.

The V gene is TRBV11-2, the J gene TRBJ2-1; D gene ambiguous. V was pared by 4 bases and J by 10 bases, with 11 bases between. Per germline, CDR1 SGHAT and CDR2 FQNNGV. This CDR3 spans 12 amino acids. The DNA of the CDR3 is TGTGCCAGCAGCTCCAATGACCAGGAGCAGTTCTTC. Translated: CASSSNDQEQFF.